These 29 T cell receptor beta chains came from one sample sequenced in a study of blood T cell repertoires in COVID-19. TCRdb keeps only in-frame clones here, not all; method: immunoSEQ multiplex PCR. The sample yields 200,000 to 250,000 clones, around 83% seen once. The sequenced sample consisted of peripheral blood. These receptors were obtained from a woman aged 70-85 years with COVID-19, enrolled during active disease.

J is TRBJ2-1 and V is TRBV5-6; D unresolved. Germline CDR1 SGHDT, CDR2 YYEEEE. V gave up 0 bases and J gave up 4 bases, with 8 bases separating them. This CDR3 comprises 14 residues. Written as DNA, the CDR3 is TGTGCCAGCAGCTTGGGAGACAAATACAATGAGCAGTTCTTC. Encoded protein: CASSLGDKYNEQFF.

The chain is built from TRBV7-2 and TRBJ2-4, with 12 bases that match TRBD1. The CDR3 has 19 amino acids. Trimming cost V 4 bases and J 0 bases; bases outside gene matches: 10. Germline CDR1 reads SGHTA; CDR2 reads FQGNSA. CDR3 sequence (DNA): TGTGCCAGCAGCTACACGGGACAGGGGGCTATGTTAGCCAAAAACATTCAGTACTTC. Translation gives CASSYTGQGAMLAKNIQYF.

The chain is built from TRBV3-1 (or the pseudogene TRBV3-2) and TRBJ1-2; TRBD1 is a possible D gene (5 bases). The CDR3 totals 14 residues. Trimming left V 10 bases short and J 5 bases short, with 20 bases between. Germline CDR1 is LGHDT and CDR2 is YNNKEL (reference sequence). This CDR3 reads CATYRGGLGYGYTF. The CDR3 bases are TGTGCCACCTACCGCGGGGGATTAGGGTATGGCTACACCTTC.

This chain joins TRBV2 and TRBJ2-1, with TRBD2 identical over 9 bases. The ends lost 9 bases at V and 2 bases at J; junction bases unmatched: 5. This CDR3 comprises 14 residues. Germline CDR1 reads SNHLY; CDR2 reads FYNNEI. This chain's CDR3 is CASSGLAAYNEQFF. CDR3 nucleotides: TGTGCCAGTTCGGGACTAGCCGCCTACAATGAGCAGTTCTTC.

This chain's CDR3 is CASSMQPGQGSEQYF. DNA of the CDR3: TGTGCCAGCAGCATGCAACCGGGACAGGGTTCCGAGCAGTACTTC. The J gene is TRBJ2-7, the V gene TRBV7-6; 9 bases are shared with TRBD1. CDR3 length: 15 amino acids. With V trimmed by 5 bases and J by 6 bases, 11 bases remained unmatched. Per the germline V gene, CDR1 is SGHVS and CDR2 is FNYEAQ.

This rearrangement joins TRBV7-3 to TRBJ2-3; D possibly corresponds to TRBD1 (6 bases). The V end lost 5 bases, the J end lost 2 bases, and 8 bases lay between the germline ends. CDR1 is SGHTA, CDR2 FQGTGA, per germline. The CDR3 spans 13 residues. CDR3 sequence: CASSRDITDTQYF. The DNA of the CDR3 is TGTGCCAGCAGCAGGGACATCACAGATACGCAGTATTTT.

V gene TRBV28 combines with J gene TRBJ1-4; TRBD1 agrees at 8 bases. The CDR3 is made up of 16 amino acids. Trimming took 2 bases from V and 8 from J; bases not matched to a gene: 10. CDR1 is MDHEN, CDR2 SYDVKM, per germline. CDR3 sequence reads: CASSLPATGVGEKLFF. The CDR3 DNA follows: TGTGCCAGCAGTTTACCCGCGACAGGGGTCGGGGAAAAACTGTTTTTT.

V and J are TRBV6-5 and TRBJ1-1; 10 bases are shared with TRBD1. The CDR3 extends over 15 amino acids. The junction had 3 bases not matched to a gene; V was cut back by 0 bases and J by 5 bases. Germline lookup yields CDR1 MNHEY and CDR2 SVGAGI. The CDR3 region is CASSYSRTGGTEAFF. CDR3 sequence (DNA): TGTGCCAGCAGTTACTCCCGGACAGGGGGTACTGAAGCTTTCTTT.

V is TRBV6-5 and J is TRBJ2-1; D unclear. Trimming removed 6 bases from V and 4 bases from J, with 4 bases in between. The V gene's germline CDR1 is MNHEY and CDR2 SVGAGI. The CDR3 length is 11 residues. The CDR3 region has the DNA TGTGCCAGCAGCGTTTACAATGAGCAGTTCTTC. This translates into CASSVYNEQFF.

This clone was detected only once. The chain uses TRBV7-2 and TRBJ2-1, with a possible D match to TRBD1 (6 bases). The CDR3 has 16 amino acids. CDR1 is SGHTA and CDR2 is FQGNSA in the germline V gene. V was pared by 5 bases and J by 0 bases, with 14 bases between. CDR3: CASSPQGISSYNEQFF. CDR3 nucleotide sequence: TGTGCCAGCAGCCCGCAGGGGATTAGCTCCTACAATGAGCAGTTCTTC.

The CDR3 coding sequence is TGTGCCAGCAGCCCAACAAAGTCGGGCACCATATATTTT. This codes for CASSPTKSGTIYF. The V and J genes are TRBV5-6 and TRBJ1-3; D call uncertain. This CDR3 region has 13 residues. Trimming pared 4 bases from V and 9 bases from J, leaving 14 bases between. Looked up from germline, CDR1 is SGHDT and CDR2 is YYEEEE.

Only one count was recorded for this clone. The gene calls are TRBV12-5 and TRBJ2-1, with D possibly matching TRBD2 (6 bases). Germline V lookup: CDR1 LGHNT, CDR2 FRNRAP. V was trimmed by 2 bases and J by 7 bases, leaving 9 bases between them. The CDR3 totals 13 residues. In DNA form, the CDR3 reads TGTGCTAGTGGTTTGACTAGCCGGAATGAGCAGTTCTTC. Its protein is CASGLTSRNEQFF.

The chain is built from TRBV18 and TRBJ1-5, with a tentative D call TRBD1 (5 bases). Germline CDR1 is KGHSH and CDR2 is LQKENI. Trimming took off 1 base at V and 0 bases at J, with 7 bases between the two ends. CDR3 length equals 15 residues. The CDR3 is CASSPQGNSNQPQHF. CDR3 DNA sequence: TGTGCCAGCTCACCACAGGGGAATAGCAATCAGCCCCAGCATTTT.

The CDR3 DNA sequence: TGTGCCAGCAATACTAGGACTAGCGGGGGCTACGAGCAGTACTTC. Protein sequence: CASNTRTSGGYEQYF. This sequence joins TRBV28 and TRBJ2-7; TRBD2 aligns across 13 bases. From germline, CDR1 is MDHEN and CDR2 SYDVKM. The CDR3 loop spans 15 amino acids. V was clipped by 7 bases and J by 3 bases; unmatched bases: 6. Filled out from reference TRBV28 and TRBJ2-7, the complete variable domain reads DVKVTQSSRYLVKRTGEKVFLECVQDMDHENMFWYRQDPGLGLRLIYFSYDVKMKEKGDIPEGYSVSREKKERFSLILESASTNQTSMYLCASNTRTSGGYEQYFGPGTRLTVT.

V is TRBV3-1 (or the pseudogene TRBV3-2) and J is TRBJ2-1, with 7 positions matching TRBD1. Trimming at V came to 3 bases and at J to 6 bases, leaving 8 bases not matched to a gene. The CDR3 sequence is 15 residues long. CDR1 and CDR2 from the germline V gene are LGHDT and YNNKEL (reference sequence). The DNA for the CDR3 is TGTGCCAGCAGCCACTACGGACAGGCGATCAATGAGCAGTTCTTC. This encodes CASSHYGQAINEQFF.

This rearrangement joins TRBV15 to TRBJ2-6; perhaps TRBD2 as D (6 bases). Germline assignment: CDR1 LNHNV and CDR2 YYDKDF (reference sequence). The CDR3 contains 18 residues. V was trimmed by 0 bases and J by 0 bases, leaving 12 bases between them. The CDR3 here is CATSRESLALSGANVLTF. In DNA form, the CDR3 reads TGTGCCACCAGCAGAGAAAGTCTAGCGCTCTCTGGGGCCAACGTCCTGACTTTC. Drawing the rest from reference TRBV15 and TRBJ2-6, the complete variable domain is DAMVIQNPRYQVTQFGKPVTLSCSQTLNHNVMYWYQQKSSQAPKLLFHYYDKDFNNEADTPDNFQSRRPNTSFCFLDIRSPGLGDTAMYLCATSRESLALSGANVLTFGAGSRLTVL.

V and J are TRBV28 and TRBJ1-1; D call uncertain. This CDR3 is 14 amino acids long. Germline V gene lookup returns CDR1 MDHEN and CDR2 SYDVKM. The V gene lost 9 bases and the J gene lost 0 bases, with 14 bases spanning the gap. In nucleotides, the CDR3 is TGTGCCAGTCGACGGGGTGGGTTGAACACTGAAGCTTTCTTT. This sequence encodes CASRRGGLNTEAFF.

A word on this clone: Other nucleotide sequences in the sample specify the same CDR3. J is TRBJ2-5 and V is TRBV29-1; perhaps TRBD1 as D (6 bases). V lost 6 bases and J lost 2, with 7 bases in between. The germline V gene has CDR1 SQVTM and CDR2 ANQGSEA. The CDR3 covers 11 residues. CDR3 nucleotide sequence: TGCAGCGTCGGACAGCAAGAGACCCAGTACTTC. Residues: CSVGQQETQYF. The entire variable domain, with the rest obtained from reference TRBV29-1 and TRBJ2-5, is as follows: SAVISQKPSRDICQRGTSLTIQCQVDSQVTMMFWYRQQPGQSLTLIATANQGSEATYESGFVIDKFPISRPNLTFSTLTVSNMSPEDSSIYLCSVGQQETQYFGPGTRLLVL.

In DNA, the CDR3 is TGTGCCAGCAGCCTGGGGACAGTTCGCTCACCCCTCCACTTT. Translation: CASSLGTVRSPLHF. This chain joins TRBV14 and TRBJ1-6, with TRBD1 matching 7 bases. The germline gives CDR1 SGHDN, CDR2 FVKESK. The ends lost 4 bases at V and 10 bases at J; junction bases unmatched: 7. CDR3 size: 14 residues.

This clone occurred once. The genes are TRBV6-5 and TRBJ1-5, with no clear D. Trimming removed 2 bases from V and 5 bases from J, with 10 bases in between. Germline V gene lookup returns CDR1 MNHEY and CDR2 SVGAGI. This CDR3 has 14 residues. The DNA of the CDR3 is TGTGCCAGCAGTTACCTAGGCAGAGATCAGCCCCAGCATTTT. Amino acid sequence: CASSYLGRDQPQHF.

CDR3 nucleotide sequence: TGTGCCAGTAGACACAGGGGCTCCTACGAGCAGTACTTC. Encoded protein: CASRHRGSYEQYF. This rearrangement joins TRBV19 to TRBJ2-7; 7 bases are a match to TRBD1. V trimming: 6 bases; J trimming: 0 bases; junction bases outside the gene matches: 2. Germline V gene data show CDR1 as LNHDA and CDR2 as SQIVND (reference sequence). The CDR3 loop spans 13 amino acids.

CDR3 amino acids: CASSTGGELFF. DNA of the CDR3: TGTGCCAGCAGCACGGGAGGGGAGCTGTTTTTT. V gene TRBV6-5 combines with J gene TRBJ2-2; D possibly corresponds to TRBD2 (5 bases). Per germline, CDR1 MNHEY and CDR2 SVGAGI. The CDR3 is 11 amino acids. The V gene lost 6 bases and the J gene lost 8 bases, with 7 bases spanning the gap.

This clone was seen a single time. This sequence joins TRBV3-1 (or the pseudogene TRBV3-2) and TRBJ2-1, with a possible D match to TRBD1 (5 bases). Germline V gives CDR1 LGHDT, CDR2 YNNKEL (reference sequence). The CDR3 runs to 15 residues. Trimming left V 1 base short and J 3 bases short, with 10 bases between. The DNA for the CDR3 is TGTGCCAGCAGCCAAGGGGGCGAGGTCTACAATGAGCAGTTCTTC. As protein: CASSQGGEVYNEQFF.

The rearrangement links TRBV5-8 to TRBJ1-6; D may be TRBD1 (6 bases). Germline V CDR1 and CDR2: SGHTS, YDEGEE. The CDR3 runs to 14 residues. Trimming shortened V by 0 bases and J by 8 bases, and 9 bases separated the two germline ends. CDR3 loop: CASSLGQVHSPLHF. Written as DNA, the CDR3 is TGTGCCAGCAGCTTGGGACAGGTCCATTCACCCCTCCACTTT. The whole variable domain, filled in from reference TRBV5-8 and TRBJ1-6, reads EAGVTQSPTHLIKTRGQQATLRCSPISGHTSVYWYQQALGLGLQFLLWYDEGEERNRGNFPPRFSGRQFPNYSSELNVNALELEDSALYLCASSLGQVHSPLHFGNGTRLTVT.

CDR3 bases: TGTGCCTGGAGTGTAAAGGCGGTAGAGCAGTTCTTC. Protein: CAWSVKAVEQFF. The chain employs TRBV30 and TRBJ2-1; no reliable D call. Germline V gene sequence: CDR1 GTSNPN, CDR2 SVGIG (reference sequence). This CDR3 contains 12 residues. Trimming shortened V by 0 bases and J by 10 bases, and 10 bases separated the two germline ends.

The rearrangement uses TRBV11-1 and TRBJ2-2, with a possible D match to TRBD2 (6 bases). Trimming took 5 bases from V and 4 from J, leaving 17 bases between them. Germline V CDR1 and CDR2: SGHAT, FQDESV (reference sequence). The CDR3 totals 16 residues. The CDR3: CASSQKPSGGTGELFF. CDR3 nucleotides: TGTGCCAGCAGCCAGAAACCCTCCGGGGGCACCGGGGAGCTGTTTTTT.

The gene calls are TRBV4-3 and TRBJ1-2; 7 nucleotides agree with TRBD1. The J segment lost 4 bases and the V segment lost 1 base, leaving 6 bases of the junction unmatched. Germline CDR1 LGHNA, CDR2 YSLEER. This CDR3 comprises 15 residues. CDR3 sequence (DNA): TGCGCCAGCAGCCAAGTCTTGGGGACAGCCTATGGCTACACCTTC. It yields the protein CASSQVLGTAYGYTF.

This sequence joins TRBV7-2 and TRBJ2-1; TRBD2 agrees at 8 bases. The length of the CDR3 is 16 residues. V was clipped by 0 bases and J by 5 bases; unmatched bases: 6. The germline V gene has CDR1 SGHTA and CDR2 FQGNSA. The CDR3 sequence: CASSLAALAAHNEQFF. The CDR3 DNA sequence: TGTGCCAGCAGCTTAGCTGCACTAGCGGCCCACAATGAGCAGTTCTTC.

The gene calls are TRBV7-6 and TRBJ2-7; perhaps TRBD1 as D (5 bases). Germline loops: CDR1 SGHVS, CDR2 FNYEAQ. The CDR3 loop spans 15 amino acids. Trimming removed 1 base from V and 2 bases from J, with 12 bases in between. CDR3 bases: TGTGCCAGCAGCTTAGAAGGGGCAGGGACCTACGAGCAGTACTTC. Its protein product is CASSLEGAGTYEQYF. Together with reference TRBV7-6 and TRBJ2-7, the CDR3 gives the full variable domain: GAGVSQSPRYKVTKRGQDVALRCDPISGHVSLYWYRQALGQGPEFLTYFNYEAQQDKSGLPNDRFSAERPEGSISTLTIQRTEQRDSAMYRCASSLEGAGTYEQYFGPGTRLTVT.